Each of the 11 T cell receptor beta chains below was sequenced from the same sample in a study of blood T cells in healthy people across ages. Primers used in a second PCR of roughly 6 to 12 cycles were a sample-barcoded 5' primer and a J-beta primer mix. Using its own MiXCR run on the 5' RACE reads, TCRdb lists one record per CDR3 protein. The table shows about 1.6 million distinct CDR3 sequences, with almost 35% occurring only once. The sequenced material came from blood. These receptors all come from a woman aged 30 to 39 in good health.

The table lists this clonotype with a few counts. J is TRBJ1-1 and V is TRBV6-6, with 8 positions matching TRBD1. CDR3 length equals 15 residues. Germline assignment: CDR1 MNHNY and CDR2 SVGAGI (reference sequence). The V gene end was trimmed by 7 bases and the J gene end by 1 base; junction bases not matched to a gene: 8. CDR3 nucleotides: TGTGCCAGCAATCAGGGGGCGACCCCGAACACTGAAGCTTTCTTT. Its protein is CASNQGATPNTEAFF.

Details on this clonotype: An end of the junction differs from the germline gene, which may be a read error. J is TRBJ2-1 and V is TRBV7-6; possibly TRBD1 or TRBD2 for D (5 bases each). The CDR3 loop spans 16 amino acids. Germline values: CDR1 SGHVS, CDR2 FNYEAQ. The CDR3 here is CASSLGGFSSHNEQFF. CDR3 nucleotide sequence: TGTGCCAGCAGCTTAGGGGGGTTCAGCTCCCACAATGAGCAGTTCTTC.

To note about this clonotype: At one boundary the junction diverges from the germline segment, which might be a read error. CDR3 residues: CASSSEQGMNTEAFF. The CDR3 nucleotides are TGTGCCAGCAGTTCCGAACAGGGTATGAACACTGAAGCTTTCTTT. The V call is TRBV5-1, the J call TRBJ1-1, with D perhaps TRBD1 (6 bases). The germline gives CDR1 SGHRS, CDR2 YFSETQ. The CDR3 runs to 15 residues.

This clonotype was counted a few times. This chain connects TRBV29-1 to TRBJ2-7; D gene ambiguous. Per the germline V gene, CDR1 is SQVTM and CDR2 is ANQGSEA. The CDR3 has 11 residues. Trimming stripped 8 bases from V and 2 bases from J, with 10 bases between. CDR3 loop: CSTSSTYEQYF. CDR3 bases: TGCAGCACATCCAGCACCTACGAGCAGTACTTC.

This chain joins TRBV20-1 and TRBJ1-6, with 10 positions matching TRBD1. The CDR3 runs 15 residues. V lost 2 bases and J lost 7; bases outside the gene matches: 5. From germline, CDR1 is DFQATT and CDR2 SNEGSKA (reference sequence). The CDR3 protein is CSARTGTGENSPLHF. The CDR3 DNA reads TGCAGTGCTAGAACCGGGACAGGGGAAAATTCACCCCTCCACTTT.

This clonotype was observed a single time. CDR3 nucleotides: TGCAGCTTAGGGGGCTTTTATGAGACCCAGTACTTC. Residues: CSLGGFYETQYF. This chain joins TRBV20-1 and TRBJ2-5; 7 bases line up with TRBD1. CDR3 size: 12 residues. In germline, CDR1 is DFQATT, CDR2 SNEGSKA (reference sequence).

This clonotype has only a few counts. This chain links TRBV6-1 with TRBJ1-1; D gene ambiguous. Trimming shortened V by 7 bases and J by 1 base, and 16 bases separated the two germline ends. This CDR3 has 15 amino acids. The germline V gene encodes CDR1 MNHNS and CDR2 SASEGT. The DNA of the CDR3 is TGTGCCAGCAAGGTTTGGTTGGCTACGAACACTGAAGCTTTCTTT. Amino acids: CASKVWLATNTEAFF.

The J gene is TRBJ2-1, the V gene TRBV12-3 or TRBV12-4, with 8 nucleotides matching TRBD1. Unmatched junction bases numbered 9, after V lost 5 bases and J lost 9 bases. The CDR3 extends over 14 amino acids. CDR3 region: CASSDLDRGGEQFF. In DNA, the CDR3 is TGTGCCAGCAGTGATCTTGACAGGGGCGGTGAGCAGTTCTTC.

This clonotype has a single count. The CDR3 DNA reads TGCAGCCCGAGAAGGGAGTCCCTCGGTTCCTCCTCCTACGAGCAGTACTTC. Translating it yields CSPRRESLGSSSYEQYF. This chain connects TRBV20-1 to TRBJ2-7; D may be TRBD2 (5 bases). This CDR3 comprises 17 residues. CDR1 DFQATT and CDR2 SNEGSKA come from the germline V gene (reference sequence).

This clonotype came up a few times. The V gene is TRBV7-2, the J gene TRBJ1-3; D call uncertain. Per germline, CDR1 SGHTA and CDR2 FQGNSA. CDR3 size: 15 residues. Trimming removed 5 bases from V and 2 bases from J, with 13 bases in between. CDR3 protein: CASSLQTNTGNTIYF. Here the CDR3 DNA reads TGTGCCAGCAGCCTCCAAACCAACACTGGAAACACCATATATTTT. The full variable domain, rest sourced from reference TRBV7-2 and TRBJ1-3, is GAGVSQSPSNKVTEKGKDVELRCDPISGHTALYWYRQSLGQGLEFLIYFQGNSAPDKSGLPSDRFSAERTGGSVSTLTIQRTQQEDSAVYLCASSLQTNTGNTIYFGEGSWLTVV.

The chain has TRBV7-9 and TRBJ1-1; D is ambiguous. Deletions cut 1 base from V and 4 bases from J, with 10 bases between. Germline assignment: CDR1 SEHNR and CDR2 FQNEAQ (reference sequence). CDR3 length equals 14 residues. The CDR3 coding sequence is TGTGCCAGCAGCTTAGGGGAGCTTAGCACTGAAGCTTTCTTT. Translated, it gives CASSLGELSTEAFF.